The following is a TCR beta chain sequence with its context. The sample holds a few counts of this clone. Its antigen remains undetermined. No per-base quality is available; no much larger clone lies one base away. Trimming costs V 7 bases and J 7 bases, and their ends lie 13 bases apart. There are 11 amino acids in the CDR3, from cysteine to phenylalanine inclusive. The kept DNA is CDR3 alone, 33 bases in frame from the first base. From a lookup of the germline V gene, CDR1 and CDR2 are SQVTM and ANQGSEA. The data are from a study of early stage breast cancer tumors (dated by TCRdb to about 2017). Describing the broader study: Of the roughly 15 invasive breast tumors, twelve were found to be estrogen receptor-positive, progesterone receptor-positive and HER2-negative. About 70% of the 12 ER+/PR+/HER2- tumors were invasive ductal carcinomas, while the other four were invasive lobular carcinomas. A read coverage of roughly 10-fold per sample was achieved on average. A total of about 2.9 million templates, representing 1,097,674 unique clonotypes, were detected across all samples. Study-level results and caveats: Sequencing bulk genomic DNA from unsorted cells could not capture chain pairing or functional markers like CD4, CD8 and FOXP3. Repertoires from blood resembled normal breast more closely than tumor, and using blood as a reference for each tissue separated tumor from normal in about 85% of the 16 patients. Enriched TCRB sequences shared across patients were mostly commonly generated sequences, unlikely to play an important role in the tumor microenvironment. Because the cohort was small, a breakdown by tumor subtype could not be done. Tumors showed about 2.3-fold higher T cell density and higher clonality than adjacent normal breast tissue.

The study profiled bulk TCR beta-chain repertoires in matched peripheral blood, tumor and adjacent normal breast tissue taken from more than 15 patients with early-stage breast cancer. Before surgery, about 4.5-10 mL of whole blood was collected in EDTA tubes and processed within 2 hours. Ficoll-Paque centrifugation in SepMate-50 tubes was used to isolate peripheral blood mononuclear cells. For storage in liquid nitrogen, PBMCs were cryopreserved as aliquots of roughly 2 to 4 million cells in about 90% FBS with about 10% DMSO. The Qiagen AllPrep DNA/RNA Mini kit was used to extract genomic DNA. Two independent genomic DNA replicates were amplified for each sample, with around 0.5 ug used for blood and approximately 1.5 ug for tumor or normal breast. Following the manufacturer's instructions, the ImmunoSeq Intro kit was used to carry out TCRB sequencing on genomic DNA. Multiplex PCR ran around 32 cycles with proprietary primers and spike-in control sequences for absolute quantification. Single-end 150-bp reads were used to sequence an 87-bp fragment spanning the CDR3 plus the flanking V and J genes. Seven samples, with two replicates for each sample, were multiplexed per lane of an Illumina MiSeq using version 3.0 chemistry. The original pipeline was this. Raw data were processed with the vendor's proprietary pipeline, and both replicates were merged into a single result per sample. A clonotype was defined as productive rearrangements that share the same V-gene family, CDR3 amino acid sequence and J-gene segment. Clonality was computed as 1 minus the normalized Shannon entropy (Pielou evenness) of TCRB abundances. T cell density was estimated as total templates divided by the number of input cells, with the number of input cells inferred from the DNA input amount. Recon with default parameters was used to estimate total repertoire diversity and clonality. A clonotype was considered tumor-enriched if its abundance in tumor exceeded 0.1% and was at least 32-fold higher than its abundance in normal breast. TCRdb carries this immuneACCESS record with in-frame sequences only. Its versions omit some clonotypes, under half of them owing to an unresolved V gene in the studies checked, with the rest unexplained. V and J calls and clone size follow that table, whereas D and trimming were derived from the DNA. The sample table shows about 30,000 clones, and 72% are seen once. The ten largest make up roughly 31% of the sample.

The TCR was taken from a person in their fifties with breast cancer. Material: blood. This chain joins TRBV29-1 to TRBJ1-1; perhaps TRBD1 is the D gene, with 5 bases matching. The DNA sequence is TGCAGCGCCGTCCAGGGCATTGAAGCTTTCTTT. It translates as CSAVQGIEAFF.